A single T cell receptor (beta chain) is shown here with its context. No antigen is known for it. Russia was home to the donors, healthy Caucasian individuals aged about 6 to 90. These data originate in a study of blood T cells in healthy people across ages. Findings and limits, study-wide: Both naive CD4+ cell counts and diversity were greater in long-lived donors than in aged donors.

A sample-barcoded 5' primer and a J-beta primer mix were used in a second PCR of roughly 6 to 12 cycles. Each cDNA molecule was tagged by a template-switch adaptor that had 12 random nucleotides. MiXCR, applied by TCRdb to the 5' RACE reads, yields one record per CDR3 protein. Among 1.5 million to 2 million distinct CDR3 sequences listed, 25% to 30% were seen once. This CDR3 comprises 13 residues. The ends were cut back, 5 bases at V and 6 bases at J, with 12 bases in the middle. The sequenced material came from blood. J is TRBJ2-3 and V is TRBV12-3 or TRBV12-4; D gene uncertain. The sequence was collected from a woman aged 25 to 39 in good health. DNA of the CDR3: TGTGCCAGCAGTCCAGACTCCGCGGATACGCAGTATTTT. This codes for CASSPDSADTQYF.